This T cell receptor beta chain was sequenced for a study of T-cell memory formation after mild COVID-19. Broader study findings: The second-wave clones peaking on day 37 were not confirmed as SARS-CoV-2-specific.

The germline V and J ends were trimmed by 4 bases and 1 base, with 8 bases remaining between them. Germline values: CDR1 SGHRS, CDR2 YFSETQ. This CDR3 region has 13 residues. This clonotype was seen ten or more times. The antigen is unknown. TCRdb analysed the 5' RACE reads with MiXCR anew, one entry per CDR3 protein. The table lists approximately 350,000 distinct CDR3 sequences, about an eighth of them singletons. The specimen was PBMCs or a T cell subset sorted from them (not recorded which). This chain joins TRBV5-1 and TRBJ1-1; D ambiguous. This TCR was sampled from a man aged 18 to 29 who had mild COVID-19 (a few samples of this study predate the infection). Cell type and time point are not known. CDR3 in DNA: TGCGCCAGCAGCGTAGACGGGAACACTGAAGCTTTCTTT. It is translated as CASSVDGNTEAFF. The entire variable domain, with the rest obtained from reference TRBV5-1 and TRBJ1-1, is as follows: KAGVTQTPRYLIKTRGQQVTLSCSPISGHRSVSWYQQTPGQGLQFLFEYFSETQRNKGNFPGRFSGRQFSNSRSEMNVSTLELGDSALYLCASSVDGNTEAFFGQGTRLTVV.